This passage covers 15 T cell receptor beta chains from one sample sequenced in a study of T cells in Graves' hyperthyroidism and ophthalmopathy. What was amplified from RNA transcripts were TCR beta CDR3 regions. HTBI primers were used for first-round RT-PCR of the TCR CDR3. One entry per CDR3 protein results from TCRdb running MiXCR on the multiplex PCR reads. The top ten hold 8% to 13% of the sample, which has 300,000 to 450,000 distinct CDR3 sequences, approximately 13% seen once. Sequenced: blood. All receptors come from a woman aged 55-70 years with Graves' hyperthyroidism.

There are many counts of this clonotype. The V gene is TRBV10-3, the J gene TRBJ2-3; 13 positions match TRBD2. CDR1 is ENHRY and CDR2 is SYGVKD in the germline V gene. This CDR3 has 17 amino acids. Losses at the gene ends were 4 bases for V and 2 bases for J; bases not matched to a gene: 6. As DNA, the CDR3 is TGTGCCATCAGTGTTGGACTAGCGGGAGCCTACACAGATACGCAGTATTTT. Residues: CAISVGLAGAYTDTQYF.

This clonotype was detected many times. The V gene is TRBV7-9, the J gene TRBJ2-1; 7 nucleotides match TRBD1. From germline, CDR1 is SEHNR and CDR2 FQNEAQ (reference sequence). The CDR3 is 15 residues long. J was trimmed by 7 bases and V by 5 bases; bases with no gene match: 11. The CDR3 DNA sequence: TGTGCCAGCAGCACCCTAGGGGGCGGTTTGAATGAGCAGTTCTTC. This sequence encodes CASSTLGGGLNEQFF.

This clonotype was counted only a few times. This chain joins TRBV5-8 and TRBJ2-1; TRBD2 matches at 10 bases. Unmatched junction bases numbered 3, after V lost 0 bases and J lost 3 bases. CDR1 and CDR2 from the germline V gene are SGHTS and YDEGEE. The CDR3 runs 16 residues. CDR3 amino acids: CASSLARTSGYNEQFF. The CDR3 DNA sequence: TGTGCCAGCAGCTTGGCTCGGACTAGCGGCTACAATGAGCAGTTCTTC.

There are many counts of this clonotype. The chain links TRBV5-8 to TRBJ2-5; the match to TRBD2 covers 7 bases. Germline lookup yields CDR1 SGHTS and CDR2 YDEGEE. The CDR3 has 15 residues. The V and J ends lost 0 bases and 3 bases, in that order; junction bases with no gene match: 5. CDR3 amino acids: CASSLGGRTKETQYF. CDR3 DNA sequence: TGTGCCAGCAGCTTGGGCGGGAGAACCAAAGAGACCCAGTACTTC. Full variable domain (remainder filled in from reference TRBV5-8 and TRBJ2-5): EAGVTQSPTHLIKTRGQQATLRCSPISGHTSVYWYQQALGLGLQFLLWYDEGEERNRGNFPPRFSGRQFPNYSSELNVNALELEDSALYLCASSLGGRTKETQYFGPGTRLLVL.

Many counts were recorded for this clonotype. The chain links TRBV7-8 to TRBJ2-7; 9 bases agree with TRBD1. The CDR3 runs to 17 residues. Germline values: CDR1 SGHVS, CDR2 FQNEAQ. The ends lost 4 bases at V and 2 bases at J; junction bases unmatched: 12. CDR3 coding DNA: TGTGCCAGCAGCTCCGCCTCTGCGGGACAGGGAACCTACGAGCAGTACTTC. Protein sequence: CASSSASAGQGTYEQYF.

In this sample, this clonotype turned up many times. The chain links TRBV28 to TRBJ2-7; D tentatively reads TRBD1 or TRBD2 (5 bases each). Germline-derived CDR1 and CDR2 are MDHEN and SYDVKM. The CDR3 has 15 amino acids. Trimming took 6 bases from V and 5 from J, leaving 20 bases between them. The CDR3 loop reads CASRPAGTEAHEQYF. CDR3 nucleotide sequence: TGTGCCAGCAGACCCGCCGGGACCGAGGCCCACGAGCAGTACTTC.

This clonotype was observed many times. The chain carries TRBV3-1 and TRBJ2-2; D possibly corresponds to TRBD2 (6 bases). Trimming shortened V by 2 bases and J by 6 bases, and 7 bases separated the two germline ends. Germline loops: CDR1 LGHDT, CDR2 YNNKEL (reference sequence). This CDR3 spans 13 amino acids. The CDR3 loop reads CASSQTGAGELFF. The CDR3 DNA reads TGTGCCAGCAGCCAAACGGGAGCCGGGGAGCTGTTTTTT.

This clonotype was counted many times. CDR3 sequence: CASSLGILEDTQYF. The CDR3, as DNA: TGTGCCAGCAGTTTGGGGATCTTAGAAGATACGCAGTATTTT. The V call is TRBV28, the J call TRBJ2-3; no definite D call. Germline values: CDR1 MDHEN, CDR2 SYDVKM. V lost 3 bases and J lost 5, with 12 bases in between. The CDR3 totals 14 residues. Full variable domain (missing parts from reference TRBV28 and TRBJ2-3): DVKVTQSSRYLVKRTGEKVFLECVQDMDHENMFWYRQDPGLGLRLIYFSYDVKMKEKGDIPEGYSVSREKKERFSLILESASTNQTSMYLCASSLGILEDTQYFGPGTRLTVL.

This clonotype was counted between two and nine times. The gene calls are TRBV7-6 and TRBJ1-1; no reliable D call. Germline-derived CDR1 and CDR2 are SGHVS and FNYEAQ. The CDR3 runs to 15 residues. The V gene lost 1 base and the J gene lost 2 bases, with 11 bases spanning the gap. Written as DNA, the CDR3 is TGTGCCAGCAGCTTAGTATCTACAGTTAACACTGAAGCTTTCTTT. Its protein product is CASSLVSTVNTEAFF.

This clonotype was recorded at least ten times. The chain has TRBV20-1 and TRBJ2-1; 9 positions agree with TRBD2. With V trimmed by 0 bases and J by 1 base, 7 bases remained unmatched. The CDR3 spans 17 residues. CDR1 DFQATT and CDR2 SNEGSKA come from the germline V gene (reference sequence). This chain's CDR3 is CSARDRASGTSYNEQFF. CDR3 in DNA: TGCAGTGCTAGAGATAGGGCTAGCGGGACTTCCTACAATGAGCAGTTCTTC.

A few counts support this clonotype. This chain connects TRBV18 to TRBJ2-5; D unresolved. This CDR3 has 13 residues. V gave up 0 bases and J gave up 7 bases, with 9 bases separating them. The germline gives CDR1 KGHSH, CDR2 LQKENI. The CDR3 region is CASSPPVAGTQYF. CDR3 nucleotides: TGTGCCAGCTCACCACCGGTTGCTGGGACCCAGTACTTC. Together with reference TRBV18 and TRBJ2-5, the CDR3 gives the full variable domain: NAGVMQNPRHLVRRRGQEARLRCSPMKGHSHVYWYRQLPEEGLKFMVYLQKENIIDESGMPKERFSAEFPKEGPSILRIQQVVRGDSAAYFCASSPPVAGTQYFGPGTRLLVL.

This clonotype was seen repeatedly, ten times or more. Written as DNA, the CDR3 is TGTGCCAGCAGGCGGGAGGCTGCCTACGAGCAGTACTTC. Translating gives CASRREAAYEQYF. The chain links TRBV6-1 to TRBJ2-7, with 8 nucleotides matching TRBD2. The CDR3 covers 13 residues. Germline V gene data show CDR1 as MNHNS and CDR2 as SASEGT. With 6 bases clipped from V and 2 bases from J, the junction kept 3 bases outside the gene matches.

This clonotype appeared many times. V gene TRBV3-1 combines with J gene TRBJ2-7, with 10 bases matching TRBD2. Germline CDR1 is LGHDT and CDR2 is YNNKEL (reference sequence). The CDR3 sequence is 16 residues long. J lost 0 bases, V lost 4 bases, and 6 bases had no gene match. CDR3 in amino acids: CASSPGLAHDSYEQYF. CDR3 bases: TGTGCCAGCAGCCCGGGACTAGCGCATGACTCCTACGAGCAGTACTTC.

This clonotype showed up many times. The V and J genes are TRBV9 and TRBJ2-7; no reliable D call. This CDR3 region has 13 residues. V dropped 4 bases and J dropped 7 bases, with 15 bases sitting between them. Germline V CDR1 and CDR2: SGDLS, YYNGEE. This CDR3 reads CASSPVSTGEQYF. The CDR3 DNA follows: TGTGCCAGCAGCCCCGTAAGTACCGGAGAGCAGTACTTC.

This clonotype appeared many times. The rearrangement joins TRBV14 to TRBJ2-1; a weak D match, TRBD1 (5 bases). This CDR3 region has 14 residues. CDR1 and CDR2 (germline): SGHDN, FVKESK. Between the trimmed V and J ends, which lost 6 bases and 9 bases, there was a span of 18 bases. The CDR3 sequence is CASSRDWGRGEQFF. DNA of the CDR3: TGTGCCAGCAGTCGCGATTGGGGTAGGGGTGAGCAGTTCTTC.